Following are 15 T cell receptor beta chains from one sample sequenced in a study of Graves' ophthalmopathy and Graves' hyperthyroidism. RNA served as the template for amplifying TCR beta CDR3 regions. After a first-round RT-PCR with HTBI primers, a second-round multiplex PCR was run. Via MiXCR, TCRdb re-called the multiplex PCR reads, giving one row per CDR3 protein. The sample includes about half a million distinct CDR3 sequences, approximately 15% of them seen just once. Sequencing used blood. These TCRs come from a woman younger than 45 with Graves' ophthalmopathy.

This clonotype has ten or more counts. This chain links TRBV6-1 with TRBJ1-3, with 8 bases identical to TRBD1. CDR1 is MNHNS and CDR2 is SASEGT in the germline V gene. The J segment lost 8 bases and the V segment lost 9 bases, leaving 9 bases of the junction unmatched. CDR3 length equals 13 residues. The CDR3 spells CASTAGTGYTIYF. The DNA of the CDR3 is TGTGCCAGTACCGCCGGGACAGGTTACACCATATATTTT.

This clonotype appeared many times. This CDR3 reads CASSHGDRVGETQYF. In nucleotides, the CDR3 is TGTGCCAGCAGCCACGGGGACAGGGTTGGTGAGACCCAGTACTTC. The V call is TRBV7-2, the J call TRBJ2-5; TRBD1 matches 9 bases. CDR1 and CDR2 (germline): SGHTA, FQGNSA. J gave up 5 bases and V 5 bases, and 9 bases lay outside the gene matches. The CDR3 covers 15 residues.

Ten or more counts support this clonotype. The chain combines TRBV28 with TRBJ1-5; D uncertain. CDR3 length: 14 residues. Germline V CDR1 and CDR2: MDHEN, SYDVKM. V was clipped by 2 bases and J by 7 bases, with 12 bases between them. The CDR3 loop is CASSLVGWVQPQHF. The CDR3 DNA follows: TGTGCCAGCAGTTTAGTGGGGTGGGTCCAGCCCCAGCATTTT.

In this sample, this clonotype turned up a few times. The chain's CDR3 is CASRAGTSGTYEQYF. The DNA for the CDR3 is TGTGCCAGCAGAGCCGGGACTAGCGGGACCTACGAGCAGTACTTC. The chain has TRBV2 and TRBJ2-7; 13 bases line up with TRBD2. In germline, CDR1 is SNHLY, CDR2 FYNNEI. The CDR3 length is 15 residues. With V trimmed by 6 bases and J by 2 bases, 4 bases remained unmatched.

At least ten counts were recorded for this clonotype. The rearrangement joins TRBV6-5 to TRBJ2-7, with no clear D. Between the trimmed V and J ends, which lost 4 bases and 6 bases, there was a span of 10 bases. This CDR3 has 12 residues. Germline loops: CDR1 MNHEY, CDR2 SVGAGI. The CDR3 DNA reads TGTGCCAGCAGTTCTCTCTTCTTCGAGCAGTACTTC. Its protein product is CASSSLFFEQYF.

This clonotype was seen ten or more times. This chain links TRBV12-3 or TRBV12-4 with TRBJ2-5; D gene unclear. The CDR3 totals 19 residues. V was trimmed by 3 bases and J by 2 bases, leaving 25 bases between them. The CDR3 sequence: CASSFLLTAGVGPQETQYF. The CDR3 DNA reads as TGTGCCAGCAGTTTTTTATTAACGGCCGGAGTAGGGCCACAAGAGACCCAGTACTTC.

This clonotype was detected many times. The chain joins TRBV30 to TRBJ2-7; D gene ambiguous. Germline values: CDR1 GTSNPN, CDR2 SVGIG (reference sequence). Trimming stripped 2 bases from V and 2 bases from J, with 4 bases between. The CDR3 loop spans 11 amino acids. CDR3 sequence: CAWSSPYEQYF. The CDR3 DNA is TGTGCCTGGAGTTCACCCTACGAGCAGTACTTC.

V and J are TRBV7-2 and TRBJ2-5; TRBD2 matches 7 bases. Germline CDR1 reads SGHTA; CDR2 reads FQGNSA. V was pared by 3 bases and J by 7 bases, with 14 bases of the junction left unmatched. The CDR3 is 16 amino acids. The CDR3, as DNA: TGTGCCAGCAGCTTCACGCCGGGACTACCGACGCCGACCCAGTACTTC. Amino acid sequence: CASSFTPGLPTPTQYF.

This clonotype was counted ten times or more. The gene calls are TRBV20-1 and TRBJ2-2; 16 positions match TRBD2. Germline loops: CDR1 DFQATT, CDR2 SNEGSKA (reference sequence). This CDR3 has 17 amino acids. The V and J ends lost 6 bases and 4 bases, in that order; junction bases with no gene match: 8. CDR3: CSASGLAGGRRTGELFF. For the CDR3, the DNA is TGCAGTGCCTCGGGACTAGCGGGGGGGCGTCGCACCGGGGAGCTGTTTTTT.

This clonotype was counted a few times. The chain carries TRBV7-2 and TRBJ2-2; 8 nucleotides agree with TRBD2. The CDR3 runs to 15 residues. After removal of 2 bases from V and 4 bases from J, the junction contained 3 bases not matched to a gene. Per the germline V gene, CDR1 is SGHTA and CDR2 is FQGNSA. The CDR3 DNA reads as TGTGCCAGCAGCTTACGGGGGGGCCCCACCGGGGAGCTGTTTTTT. This codes for CASSLRGGPTGELFF.

This clonotype was observed a handful of times. One end of the junction varies from germline; a read error may be responsible. V is TRBV6-4 and J is TRBJ1-5; 9 bases map to TRBD1. Germline-derived CDR1 and CDR2 are MRHNA and SNTAGT. This CDR3 has 20 amino acids. In DNA form, the CDR3 reads TGTGCCAGCAGTGACCCCAGGACAGGGGCCGCTCCATATAGCAATCAGCCCCTGCATTTT. It codes for CASSDPRTGAAPYSNQPLHF.

V usage is TRBV12-3 or TRBV12-4 and J usage is TRBJ1-5; 10 nucleotides align to TRBD1. The ends lost 6 bases at V and 2 bases at J; junction bases unmatched: 10. This CDR3 spans 17 amino acids. The CDR3: CASSRTGQGGGNQPQHF. Here the CDR3 DNA reads TGTGCCAGCAGCCGCACCGGACAGGGGGGAGGCAATCAGCCCCAGCATTTT.

This clonotype occurred many times. The J gene is TRBJ1-2, the V gene TRBV6-1; D not certain. Trimming took 2 bases from V and 8 from J, leaving 12 bases between them. Germline lookup yields CDR1 MNHNS and CDR2 SASEGT. This CDR3 spans 13 amino acids. CDR3 nucleotides: TGTGCCAGCAGTGAAAGGGTCGAACGAGGCTACACCTTC. It translates to CASSERVERGYTF.

The gene calls are TRBV11-2 and TRBJ1-6; unclear D gene. The CDR3 consists of 14 residues. The germline gives CDR1 SGHAT, CDR2 FQNNGV. The V end lost 5 bases, the J end lost 4 bases, and 9 bases lay between the germline ends. CDR3 residues: CASSGWGYNSPLHF. In DNA form, the CDR3 reads TGTGCCAGCAGCGGGTGGGGTTATAATTCACCCCTCCACTTT.

This clonotype was detected many times. This CDR3 is missing its conserved last phenylalanine or tryptophan, likely due to a read error. The chain carries TRBV6-1 and TRBJ2-4; weak D call: TRBD2 (6 bases). CDR3 length equals 14 residues. V lost 3 bases and J 6 bases, leaving 12 bases between the germline ends. Germline CDR1 MNHNS, CDR2 SASEGT. The CDR3 DNA follows: TGTGCCAGCAGTGATGGGGGGATGATAAACATTCAGTACCTC. The encoded protein is CASSDGGMINIQYL.